Detailed here is one TCR beta chain. Profiled with immunoSEQ multiplex PCR; TCRdb holds only in-frame clones, not every one. The sample carries some 310,000 clones, roughly 89% recorded once. This sample was included in a study of blood T cell repertoires in COVID-19. Study information: Specimens from acute and convalescent COVID-19 originated in the United States, Italy and Spain. PBMCs, B-cell-depleted T cells, or T cells were the source of the cDNA or gDNA that made up the material.

The sample consisted of peripheral blood. This TCR was recovered from a woman aged 40-49 years with COVID-19, enrolled during active disease.

As DNA, the CDR3 is TGTGCCACCAGTGACCCGGGACTAACCAACACCGGGGAGCTGTTTTTT. This codes for CATSDPGLTNTGELFF. V is TRBV24-1 and J is TRBJ2-2, with 7 bases matching TRBD2. J gave up 2 bases and V 4 bases, and 6 bases lay outside the gene matches. CDR3 length: 16 amino acids. The germline CDR1 and CDR2 sequences are KGHDR and SFDVKD.